The sequence of this TCR beta chain was determined in a study of cytomegalovirus exposure and HLA in healthy donors. Study-wide background: Early released data had tens of millions of unique TCRs, all coming from HLA-typed donors.

Primers: 60 Vbeta forward and 13 Jbeta reverse. Generated by immunoSEQ multiplex PCR, the TCRdb table keeps only in-frame clones and is missing some. The profile shows 150,000 to 200,000 clones, around 80% of them singletons. Comments on this clone: Its antigen is as yet unknown.

Points from the study as a whole: Prior analysis indicated that the majority of TCR beta V segments exhibited productivity approximately 90% or approximately 30% of the time. In a later analysis, a missense DCLRE1C variant was linked to TCR beta V- and J-gene trimming.

Unrecorded immune exposure was likely among donors, who were nominally healthy when sampled. This receptor was identified in a male donor in good health and CMV-seropositive. Sample: PBMCs.

The CDR3 spells CATSRDRGTTEAFF. In nucleotides, the CDR3 is TGTGCCACCAGCAGGGACAGGGGGACCACTGAAGCTTTCTTT. V usage is TRBV15 and J usage is TRBJ1-1; 10 positions agree with TRBD1. Germline CDR1 LNHNV, CDR2 YYDKDF (reference sequence). The CDR3 length is 14 residues. Trimming cost V 3 bases and J 4 bases; bases outside gene matches: 2.